Following are 7 T cell receptor beta chains from one sample sequenced in a study of blood T cells in healthy people across ages. Alongside a J-beta primer mix, a sample-barcoded 5' primer served in a second PCR lasting about 7 to 12 cycles. TCRdb fed the 5' RACE reads into MiXCR, producing one record per CDR3 protein. The repertoire holds roughly 1 million distinct CDR3 sequences, with roughly a quarter as singletons. The sample also formed part of further work on T cells of mothers and their children.

Sequenced input: blood. Every receptor here comes from a girl aged 2 to 10 in good health.

The V call is TRBV11-2, the J call TRBJ2-7; D unclear. V lost 0 bases to trimming and J lost 0 bases, with 9 bases between them. This CDR3 is 15 amino acids long. CDR1 is SGHAT and CDR2 is FQNNGV in the germline V gene. In DNA form, the CDR3 reads TGTGCCAGCAGCTTAGATCCCGCCCCCTCCTACGAGCAGTACTTC. Protein: CASSLDPAPSYEQYF.

In this sample, this clonotype turned up a few times. The gene calls are TRBV5-1 and TRBJ2-5; 10 bases match TRBD2. The end of the DNA fits TRBJ2-1 better, so the J call may be wrong. This CDR3 is 16 amino acids long. Germline V CDR1 and CDR2: SGHRS, YFSETQ. The CDR3 loop reads CASSLGPSGSSNEQFF. The CDR3 DNA reads TGCGCCAGCAGCTTGGGACCTAGCGGGAGCTCCAATGAGCAGTTCTTC.

Only a few counts were recorded for this clonotype. This sequence joins TRBV29-1 and TRBJ2-3; D is unclear. With 0 bases removed from V and 0 bases from J, the gap between germline ends came to 7 bases. The germline V gene encodes CDR1 SQVTM and CDR2 ANQGSEA. The CDR3 extends over 14 amino acids. CDR3 region: CSVEDGTSTDTQYF. Here the CDR3 DNA reads TGCAGCGTTGAAGATGGAACTAGCACAGATACGCAGTATTTT.

This clonotype was seen more than once but under ten times. This sequence joins TRBV20-1 and TRBJ2-1; 13 nucleotides align to TRBD2. The J call may be faulty, since TRBJ2-7 better matches the DNA end. This CDR3 region has 17 residues. The V gene's germline CDR1 is DFQATT and CDR2 SNEGSKA (reference sequence). DNA for the CDR3: TGCAGTGCTAGGGGACTAGCGGGACCCCGACCCTCCTACGAGCAGTACTTC. Translated: CSARGLAGPRPSYEQYF.

V is TRBV6-1 and J is TRBJ1-4; D gene unclear. The CDR3 spans 17 residues. Germline CDR1 is MNHNS and CDR2 is SASEGT. The V end lost 5 bases, the J end lost 8 bases, and 24 bases lay between the germline ends. The CDR3 sequence is CASSPPLLDGVKEKLFF. The CDR3 nucleotides read TGTGCCAGCAGTCCCCCATTATTAGACGGGGTAAAAGAAAAACTGTTTTTT.

The rearrangement uses TRBV7-9 and TRBJ1-2; D is possibly TRBD1 (5 bases). This CDR3 spans 13 amino acids. V was cut by 3 bases and J by 8 bases, with 13 bases left in between. The germline V gene encodes CDR1 SEHNR and CDR2 FQNEAQ (reference sequence). The CDR3 spells CASSLGTGPGYTF. For the CDR3, the DNA is TGTGCCAGCAGCTTGGGGACTGGCCCCGGCTACACCTTC.

Only one count was recorded for this clonotype. The V and J genes are TRBV5-1 and TRBJ2-1, with D perhaps matching TRBD2 (6 bases). The CDR3 runs 15 residues. Looked up from germline, CDR1 is SGHRS and CDR2 is YFSETQ. V was cut by 7 bases and J by 0 bases, with 14 bases left in between. The CDR3 DNA is TGCGCCAGCGGGTTAGCGGAGAGCTCCTACAATGAGCAGTTCTTC. Residues: CASGLAESSYNEQFF.